The TCR beta chain under discussion was sequenced for a study of T cells in Graves' hyperthyroidism and ophthalmopathy. Study results and limitations: Progression to ophthalmopathy was predicted a median of approximately seven months early. Most expanded thyroid clonotypes above 0.001 recurred in blood.

For this clonotype: The antigen is unknown.

Ophthalmopathy patients had moderate-to-severe active disease, CAS ≥3, NOSPECS ≥4, and disease duration under 3 months. The authors took PBMCs from 10 ml fresh peripheral blood. V lost 4 bases to trimming and J lost 9 bases; unmatched junction nucleotides: 11. There are 15 residues in the CDR3. Per germline, CDR1 ENHRY and CDR2 SYGVKD. TCR beta CDR3 regions were amplified from RNA. HTBI primers were used for first-round RT-PCR of the TCR CDR3. TCRdb called the multiplex PCR reads again in MiXCR, with one record for every CDR3 protein. The sample comprises about 600,000 distinct CDR3 sequences, 13% to 15% of which are singletons, and around an eighth rests with the top ten.

The gene calls are TRBV10-3 and TRBJ2-1, with 8 bases identical to TRBD2. Sequencing was carried out using blood. This TCR was sampled from a woman aged 45-65 years with Graves' ophthalmopathy. CDR3 region: CAISGRAGESSEQFF. CDR3 coding DNA: TGTGCCATCAGTGGACGAGCGGGAGAGTCTAGTGAGCAGTTCTTC.